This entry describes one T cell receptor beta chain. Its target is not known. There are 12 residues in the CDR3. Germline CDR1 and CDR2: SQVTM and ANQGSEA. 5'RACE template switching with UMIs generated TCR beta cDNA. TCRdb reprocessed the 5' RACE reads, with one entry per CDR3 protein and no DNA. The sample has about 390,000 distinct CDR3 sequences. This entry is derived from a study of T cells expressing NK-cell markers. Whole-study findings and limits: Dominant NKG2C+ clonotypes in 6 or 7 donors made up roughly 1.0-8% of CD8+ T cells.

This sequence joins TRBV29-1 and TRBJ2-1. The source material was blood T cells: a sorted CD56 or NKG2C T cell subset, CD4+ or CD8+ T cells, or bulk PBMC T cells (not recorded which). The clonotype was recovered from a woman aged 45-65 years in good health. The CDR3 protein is CSVHTVANEQFF.